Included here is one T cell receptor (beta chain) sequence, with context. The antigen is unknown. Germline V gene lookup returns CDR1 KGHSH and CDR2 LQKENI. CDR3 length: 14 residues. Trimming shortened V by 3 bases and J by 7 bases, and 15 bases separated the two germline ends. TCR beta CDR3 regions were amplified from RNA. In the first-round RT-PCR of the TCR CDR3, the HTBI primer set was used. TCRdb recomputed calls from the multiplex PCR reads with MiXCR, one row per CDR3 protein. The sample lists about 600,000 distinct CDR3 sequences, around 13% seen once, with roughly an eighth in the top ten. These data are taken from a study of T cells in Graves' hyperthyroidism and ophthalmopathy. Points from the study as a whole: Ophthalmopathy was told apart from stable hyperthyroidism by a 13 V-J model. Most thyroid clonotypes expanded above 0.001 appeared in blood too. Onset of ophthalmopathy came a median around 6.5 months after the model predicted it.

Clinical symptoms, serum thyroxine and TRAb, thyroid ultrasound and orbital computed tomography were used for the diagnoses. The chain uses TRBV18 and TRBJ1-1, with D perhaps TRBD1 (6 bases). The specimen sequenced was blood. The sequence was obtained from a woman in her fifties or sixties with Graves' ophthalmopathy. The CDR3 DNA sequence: TGTGCCAGCTCACCGGAACAGGGACCCCGTGAAGCTTTCTTT. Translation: CASSPEQGPREAFF.